Presented here are 32 T cell receptor beta chains from one specimen sequenced in a study of control samples from healthy donors and cancer patients. Libraries were prepared by immunoSEQ multiplex PCR; TCRdb keeps only in-frame clonotypes and omits some of them. The sample lists about 84,000 clones, around 84% occurring once. Sequencing input: PBMCs. The receptors were sampled from a man between 60 and 75 years old with head and neck cancer.

The chain recombines TRBV10-3 with TRBJ2-2; maybe TRBD2 (6 bases). CDR1 ENHRY and CDR2 SYGVKD come from the germline V gene. This CDR3 is 17 amino acids long. Deletions cut 0 bases from V and 2 bases from J, with 13 bases between. DNA of the CDR3: TGTGCCATCAGTGAGTCGGTAGGACTATCCAACACCGGGGAGCTGTTTTTT. It is translated as CAISESVGLSNTGELFF.

The chain couples TRBV19 to TRBJ2-5; D not certain. Germline lookup yields CDR1 LNHDA and CDR2 SQIVND (reference sequence). This CDR3 is built from 13 residues. V was shortened by 8 bases and J by 5 bases, with 15 bases between the two germline ends. CDR3 in amino acids: CASRADGTETQYF. The CDR3 bases are TGTGCCAGTCGGGCGGACGGTACGGAGACCCAGTACTTC.

J is TRBJ1-5 and V is TRBV27; no reliable D call. CDR3 length equals 15 residues. The germline V gene has CDR1 MNHEY and CDR2 SMNVEV (reference sequence). The ends were cut back, 4 bases at V and 2 bases at J, with 12 bases in the middle. The CDR3 sequence is CASSYPTSGNQPQHF. The CDR3 DNA sequence: TGTGCCAGCAGTTACCCCACCAGTGGCAATCAGCCCCAGCATTTT.

This clone qualifies as hyperexpanded (1% or more). The gene calls are TRBV5-1 and TRBJ2-7, with TRBD2 identical over 10 bases. CDR1 and CDR2 (germline): SGHRS, YFSETQ. With V trimmed by 3 bases and J by 4 bases, 7 bases remained unmatched. The CDR3 covers 15 residues. In nucleotides, the CDR3 is TGCGCCAGCAGCTCATCTGGACTAGCGGCATACGAGCAGTACTTC. This encodes CASSSSGLAAYEQYF. The full variable domain, rest sourced from reference TRBV5-1 and TRBJ2-7, is KAGVTQTPRYLIKTRGQQVTLSCSPISGHRSVSWYQQTPGQGLQFLFEYFSETQRNKGNFPGRFSGRQFSNSRSEMNVSTLELGDSALYLCASSSSGLAAYEQYFGPGTRLTVT.

The rearrangement joins TRBV6-1 to TRBJ1-1; tentatively, D is TRBD1 (6 bases). CDR3 length equals 14 residues. Germline CDR1 is MNHNS and CDR2 is SASEGT. The V gene lost 3 bases and the J gene lost 5 bases, with 13 bases spanning the gap. The CDR3 bases are TGTGCCAGCAGTGACACAGGGCCAATTACTGAAGCTTTCTTT. It codes for CASSDTGPITEAFF.

J is TRBJ1-2 and V is TRBV5-1; D uncertain. The CDR3 is made up of 18 amino acids. V was clipped by 5 bases and J by 7 bases, with 30 bases between them. From germline, CDR1 is SGHRS and CDR2 YFSETQ. The CDR3 is CASRRFRAGISSPGGYTF. In nucleotides, the CDR3 is TGCGCCAGCAGACGATTTAGGGCGGGAATATCATCTCCTGGTGGCTACACCTTC.

The V gene is TRBV5-1, the J gene TRBJ2-2, with TRBD2 as a possible D gene (5 bases). The length of the CDR3 is 15 residues. V shed 7 bases and J shed 8 bases, with 21 bases lying between them. CDR1 and CDR2 (germline): SGHRS, YFSETQ. CDR3 protein: CASSPGERLRGELFF. The CDR3, as DNA: TGCGCCAGCTCCCCCGGTGAGCGACTACGGGGGGAGCTGTTTTTT.

This rearrangement joins TRBV29-1 to TRBJ1-2; unclear D gene. V was clipped by 4 bases and J by 4 bases, with 7 bases between them. CDR1 and CDR2 (germline): SQVTM, ANQGSEA. This CDR3 comprises 11 residues. CDR3 amino acids: CSVASLYGYTF. CDR3 nucleotide sequence: TGCAGCGTTGCTAGCCTCTATGGCTACACCTTC.

This clone rates as medium-sized. The genes are TRBV11-2 and TRBJ2-2; 8 positions match TRBD2. V shed 4 bases, J shed 6 bases, and the junction held 10 bases outside the gene matches. Germline CDR1 is SGHAT and CDR2 is FQNNGV. The CDR3 is 16 residues long. The CDR3 loop reads CASSSQTSAKAGELFF. The CDR3 coding sequence is TGTGCCAGCAGCTCCCAGACTAGCGCTAAAGCCGGGGAGCTGTTTTTT. Full variable domain (missing parts from reference TRBV11-2 and TRBJ2-2): EAGVAQSPRYKIIEKRQSVAFWCNPISGHATLYWYQQILGQGPKLLIQFQNNGVVDDSQLPKDRFSAERLKGVDSTLKIQPAKLEDSAVYLCASSSQTSAKAGELFFGEGSRLTVL.

The chain recombines TRBV7-9 with TRBJ2-7; 8 nucleotides agree with TRBD1. The germline CDR1 and CDR2 sequences are SEHNR and FQNEAQ (reference sequence). Germline trimming cut 6 bases from V and 6 bases from J; bases unmatched to any gene: 10. The CDR3 runs to 14 residues. The CDR3 loop reads CASSSLQGTGEQYF. CDR3 bases: TGTGCCAGCAGTTCTTTACAGGGGACAGGCGAGCAGTACTTC.

The rearrangement uses TRBV5-6 and TRBJ2-2; a possible D gene is TRBD2 (5 bases). CDR3 length: 14 amino acids. CDR1 is SGHDT, CDR2 YYEEEE, per germline. V was clipped by 4 bases and J by 7 bases, with 14 bases between them. The CDR3 coding sequence is TGTGCCAGCAGCAGACCAAGTCGGGGCGGGGAGCTGTTTTTT. Protein sequence: CASSRPSRGGELFF.

V and J are TRBV21-1 and TRBJ1-6; the table assigns TRBD1, which was not confirmed against the DNA. TRBV21-1 is shown as a pseudogene. This CDR3 has 17 amino acids. CDR3 coding DNA: TGTGCCAGCAAAAAAGTAGGGGACAGCGGAATTAATTCACCCCTCCACTTT. Translated: CASKKVGDSGINSPLHF.

The rearrangement links TRBV5-1 to TRBJ1-3; TRBD1 is a possible D gene (6 bases). V lost 3 bases and J lost 0, with 19 bases in between. Germline V gives CDR1 SGHRS, CDR2 YFSETQ. This CDR3 has 18 amino acids. This CDR3 reads CASSSATGSPISGNTIYF. The CDR3 DNA reads as TGCGCCAGCAGCTCAGCCACAGGGTCCCCCATCTCTGGAAACACCATATATTTT.

The CDR3 sequence is CAWRYRPGVYTF. Written as DNA, the CDR3 is TGTGCCTGGAGATACAGGCCCGGCGTCTACACCTTC. This rearrangement joins TRBV30 to TRBJ1-2, with D maybe TRBD1 (5 bases). The CDR3 has 12 residues. Germline V lookup: CDR1 GTSNPN, CDR2 SVGIG (reference sequence). V was pared by 3 bases and J by 10 bases, with 15 bases between. The full variable domain, its missing parts supplied by reference TRBV30 and TRBJ1-2, is SQTIHQWPATLVQPVGSPLSLECTVEGTSNPNLYWYRQAAGRGLQLLFYSVGIGQISSEVPQNLSASRPQDRQFILSSKKLLLSDSGFYLCAWRYRPGVYTFGSGTRLTVV.

The chain has TRBV7-9 and TRBJ1-4; 11 bases match TRBD1. The CDR3 consists of 15 residues. The J segment lost 8 bases and the V segment lost 2 bases, leaving 4 bases of the junction unmatched. CDR1 is SEHNR and CDR2 is FQNEAQ in the germline V gene (reference sequence). The CDR3 loop reads CASSLSGQGAEKLFF. The CDR3 nucleotides read TGTGCCAGCAGCTTAAGCGGACAGGGGGCAGAAAAACTGTTTTTT.

This sequence joins TRBV6-1 and TRBJ1-1; 9 bases map to TRBD1. The CDR3 contains 16 residues. V gave up 4 bases and J gave up 0 bases; unmatched junction bases: 6. From germline, CDR1 is MNHNS and CDR2 SASEGT. The CDR3 loop reads CASSVGTGRMNTEAFF. The CDR3 region has the DNA TGTGCCAGCAGTGTCGGGACAGGGCGGATGAACACTGAAGCTTTCTTT.

This clone appeared once. The V gene is TRBV29-1, the J gene TRBJ1-2; 12 bases match TRBD1. This CDR3 has 13 residues. Germline lookup yields CDR1 SQVTM and CDR2 ANQGSEA. With V trimmed by 7 bases and J by 8 bases, 8 bases remained unmatched. The CDR3 sequence is CSGEGTGGRGYTF. CDR3 nucleotides: TGCAGCGGGGAAGGGACAGGGGGCAGAGGCTACACCTTC.

The genes are TRBV10-3 and TRBJ2-7; 7 positions match TRBD2. The CDR3 has 12 residues. Germline V gene data show CDR1 as ENHRY and CDR2 as SYGVKD. The CDR3 DNA sequence: TGTGCTGCGGGAGAAGGCTCCTACGAGCAGTACTTC. Amino acid sequence: CAAGEGSYEQYF.

V and J are TRBV24-1 and TRBJ2-1; the match to TRBD1 covers 9 bases. V lost 5 bases and J lost 6; bases outside the gene matches: 7. This CDR3 has 15 amino acids. Germline CDR1 and CDR2: KGHDR and SFDVKD. The CDR3 is CATSGAGDRANEQFF. The CDR3, as DNA: TGTGCCACCAGTGGCGCCGGGGACAGGGCCAATGAGCAGTTCTTC.

The chain uses TRBV12-3 or TRBV12-4 and TRBJ2-5; D not certain. V was clipped by 3 bases and J by 3 bases, with 8 bases between them. CDR3 size: 13 residues. The CDR3: CASSFAQEETQYF. The CDR3 DNA reads as TGTGCCAGCAGTTTCGCGCAGGAAGAGACCCAGTACTTC.

The V and J genes are TRBV19 and TRBJ1-1, with D possibly being TRBD1 (6 bases). Trimming removed 1 base from V and 2 bases from J, with 11 bases in between. Germline V gene data show CDR1 as LNHDA and CDR2 as SQIVND (reference sequence). There are 15 residues in the CDR3. CDR3 DNA sequence: TGTGCCAGTAGTATAGGGGGGCTCGTTAACACTGAAGCTTTCTTT. Amino acids: CASSIGGLVNTEAFF.

The rearrangement links TRBV5-1 to TRBJ2-1; TRBD2 matches at 8 bases. The CDR3 length is 13 residues. With V trimmed by 6 bases and J by 7 bases, 6 bases remained unmatched. Germline CDR1 SGHRS, CDR2 YFSETQ. The CDR3 loop is CASKVIAGNEQFF. CDR3 in DNA: TGCGCCAGCAAGGTGATAGCGGGGAATGAGCAGTTCTTC.

This clone was found a few times. V usage is TRBV6-5 and J usage is TRBJ1-4; maybe TRBD1 (6 bases). Between the trimmed V and J ends, which lost 2 bases and 8 bases, there was a span of 15 bases. The CDR3 loop spans 15 amino acids. CDR1 and CDR2 (germline): MNHEY, SVGAGI. In DNA, the CDR3 is TGTGCCAGCAGTTACGACGGGGGCGCGCAGGAAAAACTGTTTTTT. Translation gives CASSYDGGAQEKLFF.

The chain uses TRBV6-5 and TRBJ1-3; D gene ambiguous. The CDR3 totals 14 residues. The germline gives CDR1 MNHEY, CDR2 SVGAGI. V was cut by 7 bases and J by 0 bases, with 10 bases left in between. CDR3 in DNA: TGTGCCAGCACCAGACGGAACTCTGGAAACACCATATATTTT. Translating gives CASTRRNSGNTIYF.

This rearrangement joins TRBV19 to TRBJ2-3, with D tentatively TRBD2 (6 bases). The germline V gene has CDR1 LNHDA and CDR2 SQIVND (reference sequence). Deletions cut 5 bases from V and 0 bases from J, with 15 bases between. This CDR3 region has 16 residues. Here the CDR3 reads CASSGPGGASTDTQYF. CDR3 nucleotides: TGTGCCAGTAGTGGGCCGGGCGGGGCCAGCACAGATACGCAGTATTTT.

This sequence joins TRBV2 and TRBJ1-5; TRBD1 agrees at 9 bases. Germline V gene sequence: CDR1 SNHLY, CDR2 FYNNEI. This CDR3 is built from 14 residues. V shed 6 bases, J shed 6 bases, and the junction held 6 bases outside the gene matches. The chain's CDR3 is CASRGTGQGQPQHF. The CDR3 coding sequence is TGTGCCAGCAGGGGGACGGGACAGGGTCAGCCCCAGCATTTT.

V gene TRBV30 combines with J gene TRBJ1-1, with a tentative D call TRBD1 (6 bases). The germline gives CDR1 GTSNPN, CDR2 SVGIG (reference sequence). The CDR3 totals 10 residues. Trimming took 1 base from V and 11 from J, leaving 8 bases between them. Here the CDR3 reads CAWSGQVAFF. CDR3 in DNA: TGTGCCTGGAGTGGACAGGTGGCTTTCTTT.

V gene TRBV5-1 combines with J gene TRBJ1-6; TRBD1 agrees at 10 bases. The germline V gene has CDR1 SGHRS and CDR2 YFSETQ. V shed 4 bases and J 4 bases; nucleotides not matched to a gene: 5. There are 16 residues in the CDR3. The CDR3 loop reads CASSPDRGGYNSPLHF. Written as DNA, the CDR3 is TGCGCCAGCAGCCCGGACAGGGGGGGGTATAATTCACCCCTCCACTTT.

The chain uses TRBV2 and TRBJ1-1; maybe TRBD1 (5 bases). Germline V CDR1 and CDR2: SNHLY, FYNNEI. V was trimmed by 1 base and J by 4 bases, leaving 13 bases between them. The CDR3 contains 15 residues. CDR3 loop: CASSEGNRGTTEAFF. CDR3 nucleotides: TGTGCCAGCAGTGAAGGTAATCGGGGCACCACTGAAGCTTTCTTT.

This clone was counted once. This chain connects TRBV5-8 to TRBJ1-5; D unclear. Germline CDR1 is SGHTS and CDR2 is YDEGEE. The CDR3 loop spans 15 amino acids. V gave up 4 bases and J gave up 2 bases, with 13 bases separating them. The CDR3 is CASSANRVRNQPQHF. In nucleotides, the CDR3 is TGTGCCAGCAGCGCTAATAGGGTGCGCAATCAGCCCCAGCATTTT.

Many counts were recorded for this clone. The rearrangement joins TRBV6-1 to TRBJ2-5, with TRBD2 identical over 7 bases. The J segment lost 4 bases and the V segment lost 0 bases, leaving 11 bases of the junction unmatched. Germline assignment: CDR1 MNHNS and CDR2 SASEGT. The CDR3 sequence is 17 residues long. The CDR3 spells CASSEADGRSGTETQYF. The CDR3 DNA is TGTGCCAGCAGTGAAGCTGACGGCAGAAGCGGGACAGAGACCCAGTACTTC.

V usage is TRBV19 and J usage is TRBJ2-1; perhaps TRBD1 as D (5 bases). The CDR3 has 15 amino acids. Germline V lookup: CDR1 LNHDA, CDR2 SQIVND (reference sequence). Between the trimmed V and J ends, which lost 4 bases and 5 bases, there was a span of 15 bases. CDR3 coding DNA: TGTGCCAGTAGTACGGGCAGGGCACCTAACAATGAGCAGTTCTTC. Translated, it gives CASSTGRAPNNEQFF.